This T cell receptor beta chain came from a study of early T cells in non-severe SARS-CoV-2 infection. Study conclusions and caveats: VDJdb matching favored anti-spike CD8 responses, missing private and CD4 specificities.

The ends lost 4 bases at V and 8 bases at J; junction bases unmatched: 7. The CDR3 is 14 residues long. The germline V gene encodes CDR1 SGHVS and CDR2 FQNEAQ. The protocol attached unique molecular identifiers to individual cDNA molecules. TCRdb processed the 5' RACE reads anew with MiXCR; each CDR3 protein has one entry. Here the sample spans tens of thousands of distinct CDR3 sequences, approximately 9.9% being singletons. As concerns this clonotype: What it recognizes is unknown.

The V and J genes are TRBV7-8 and TRBJ1-2; 10 bases fit TRBD1. This receptor was taken from an adult who was a healthcare worker with PCR-confirmed SARS-CoV-2 infection or an uninfected control (not recorded which). The sample taken for sequencing was whole blood. CDR3 in DNA: TGTGCCAGCAGCTCGGGACAGGGGTACGGAGGCTACACCTTC. It encodes CASSSGQGYGGYTF. The whole variable domain, remainder taken from reference TRBV7-8 and TRBJ1-2, is GAGVSQSPRYKVAKRGQDVALRCDPISGHVSLFWYQQALGQGPEFLTYFQNEAQLDKSGLPSDRFFAERPEGSVSTLKIQRTQQEDSAVYLCASSSGQGYGGYTFGSGTRLTVV.